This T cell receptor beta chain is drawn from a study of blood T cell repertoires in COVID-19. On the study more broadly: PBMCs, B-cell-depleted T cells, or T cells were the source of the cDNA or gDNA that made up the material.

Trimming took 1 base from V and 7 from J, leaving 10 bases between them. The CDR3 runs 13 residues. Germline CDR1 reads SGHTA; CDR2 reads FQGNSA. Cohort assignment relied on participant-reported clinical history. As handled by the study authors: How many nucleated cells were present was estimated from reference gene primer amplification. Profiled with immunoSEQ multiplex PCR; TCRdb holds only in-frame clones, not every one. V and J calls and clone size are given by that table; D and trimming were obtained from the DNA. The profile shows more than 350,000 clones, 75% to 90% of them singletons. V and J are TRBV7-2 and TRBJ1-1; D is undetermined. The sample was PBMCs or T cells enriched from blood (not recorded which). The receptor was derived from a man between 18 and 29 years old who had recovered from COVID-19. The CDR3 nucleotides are TGTGCCAGCAGCTTAGAGGCAGGTTTTGAAGCTTTCTTT. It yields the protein CASSLEAGFEAFF.